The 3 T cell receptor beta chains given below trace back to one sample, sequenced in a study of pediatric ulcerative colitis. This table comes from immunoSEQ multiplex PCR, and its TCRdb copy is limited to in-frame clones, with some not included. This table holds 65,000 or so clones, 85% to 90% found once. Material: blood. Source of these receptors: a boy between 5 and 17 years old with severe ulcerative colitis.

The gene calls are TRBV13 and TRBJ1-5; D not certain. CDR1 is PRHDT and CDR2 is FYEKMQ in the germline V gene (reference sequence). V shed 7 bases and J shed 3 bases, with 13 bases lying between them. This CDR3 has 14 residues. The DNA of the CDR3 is TGTGCCAGCAAAATTTGGAGGGACAATCAGCCCCAGCATTTT. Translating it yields CASKIWRDNQPQHF.

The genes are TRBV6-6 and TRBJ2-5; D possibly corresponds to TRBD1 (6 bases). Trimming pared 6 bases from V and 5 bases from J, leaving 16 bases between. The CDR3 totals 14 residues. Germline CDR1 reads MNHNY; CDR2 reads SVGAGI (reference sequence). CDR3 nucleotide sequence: TGTGCCAGCAGACCGACACAGGGTTTGGAGACCCAGTACTTC. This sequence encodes CASRPTQGLETQYF.

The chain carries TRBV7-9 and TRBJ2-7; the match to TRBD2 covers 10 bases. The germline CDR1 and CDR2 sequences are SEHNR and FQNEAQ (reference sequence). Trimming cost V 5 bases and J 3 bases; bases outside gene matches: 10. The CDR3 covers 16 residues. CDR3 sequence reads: CASSLYRTSGNYEQYF. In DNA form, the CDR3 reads TGTGCCAGCAGCCTCTACCGGACTAGCGGAAACTACGAGCAGTACTTC.